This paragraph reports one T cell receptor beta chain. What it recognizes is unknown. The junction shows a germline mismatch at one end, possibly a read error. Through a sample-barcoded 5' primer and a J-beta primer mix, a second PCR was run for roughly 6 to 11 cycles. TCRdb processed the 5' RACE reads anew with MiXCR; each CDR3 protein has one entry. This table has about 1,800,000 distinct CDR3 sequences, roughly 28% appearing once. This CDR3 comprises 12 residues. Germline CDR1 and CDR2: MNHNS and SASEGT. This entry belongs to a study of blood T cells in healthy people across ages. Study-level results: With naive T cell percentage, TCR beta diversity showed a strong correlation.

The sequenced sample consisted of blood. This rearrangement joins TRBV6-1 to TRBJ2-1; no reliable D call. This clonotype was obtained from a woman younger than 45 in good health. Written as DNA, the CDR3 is TGTGTCAGCTTGCGGAACTACAATGAGCAGTTCTTC. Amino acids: CVSLRNYNEQFF.